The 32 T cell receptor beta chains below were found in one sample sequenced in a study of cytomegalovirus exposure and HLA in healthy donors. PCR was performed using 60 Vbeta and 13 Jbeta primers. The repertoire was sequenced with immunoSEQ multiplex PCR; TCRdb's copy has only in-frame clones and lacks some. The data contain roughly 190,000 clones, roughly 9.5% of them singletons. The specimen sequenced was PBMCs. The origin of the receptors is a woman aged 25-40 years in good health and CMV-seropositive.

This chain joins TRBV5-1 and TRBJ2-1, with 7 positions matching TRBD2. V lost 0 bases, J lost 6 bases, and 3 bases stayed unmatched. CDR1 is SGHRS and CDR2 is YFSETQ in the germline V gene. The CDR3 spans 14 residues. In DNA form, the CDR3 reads TGCGCCAGCAGCTTGGTGGGGGGGAGCAATGAGCAGTTCTTC. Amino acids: CASSLVGGSNEQFF. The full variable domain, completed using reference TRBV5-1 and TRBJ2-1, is KAGVTQTPRYLIKTRGQQVTLSCSPISGHRSVSWYQQTPGQGLQFLFEYFSETQRNKGNFPGRFSGRQFSNSRSEMNVSTLELGDSALYLCASSLVGGSNEQFFGPGTRLTVL.

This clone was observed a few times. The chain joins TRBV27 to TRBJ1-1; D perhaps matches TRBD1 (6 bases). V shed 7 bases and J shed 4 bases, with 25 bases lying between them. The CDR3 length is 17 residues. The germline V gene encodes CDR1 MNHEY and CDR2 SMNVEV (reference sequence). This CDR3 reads CASTLRFEGVPSTEAFF. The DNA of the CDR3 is TGTGCCAGCACCCTAAGGTTTGAGGGGGTCCCCTCCACTGAAGCTTTCTTT.

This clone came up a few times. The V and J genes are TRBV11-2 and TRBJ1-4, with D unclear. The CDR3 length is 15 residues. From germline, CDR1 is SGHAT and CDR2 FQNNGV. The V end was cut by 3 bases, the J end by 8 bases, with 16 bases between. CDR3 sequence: CASSFRDTANEKLFF. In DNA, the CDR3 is TGTGCCAGCAGCTTCCGGGATACAGCAAACGAAAAACTGTTTTTT.

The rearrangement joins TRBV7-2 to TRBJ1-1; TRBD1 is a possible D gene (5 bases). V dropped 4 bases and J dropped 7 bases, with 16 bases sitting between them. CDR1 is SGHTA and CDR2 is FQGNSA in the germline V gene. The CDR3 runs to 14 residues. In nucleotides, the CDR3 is TGTGCCAGCAGCTCACCATGGGGGAGGGATGAAGCTTTCTTT. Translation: CASSSPWGRDEAFF.

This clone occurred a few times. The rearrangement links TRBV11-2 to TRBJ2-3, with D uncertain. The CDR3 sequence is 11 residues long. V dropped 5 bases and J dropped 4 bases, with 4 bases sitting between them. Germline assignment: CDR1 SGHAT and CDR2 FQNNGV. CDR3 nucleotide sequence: TGTGCCAGCAGCCCGTCAGATACGCAGTATTTT. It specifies CASSPSDTQYF. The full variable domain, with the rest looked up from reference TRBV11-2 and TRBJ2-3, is EAGVAQSPRYKIIEKRQSVAFWCNPISGHATLYWYQQILGQGPKLLIQFQNNGVVDDSQLPKDRFSAERLKGVDSTLKIQPAKLEDSAVYLCASSPSDTQYFGPGTRLTVL.

The CDR3 loop is CASSEAGNTEAFF. CDR3 coding DNA: TGTGCCAGCAGTGAAGCCGGGAACACTGAAGCTTTCTTT. The chain recombines TRBV2 with TRBJ1-1; D is undetermined. Germline CDR1 reads SNHLY; CDR2 reads FYNNEI. V was pared by 0 bases and J by 1 base, with 3 bases between. This CDR3 region has 13 residues.

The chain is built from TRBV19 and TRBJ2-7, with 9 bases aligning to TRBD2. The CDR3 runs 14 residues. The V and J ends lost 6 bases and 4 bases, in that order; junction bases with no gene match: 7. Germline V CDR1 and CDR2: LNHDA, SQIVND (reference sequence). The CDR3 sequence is CASRDSGRRYEQYF. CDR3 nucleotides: TGTGCCAGTAGAGATAGCGGGAGAAGGTACGAGCAGTACTTC.

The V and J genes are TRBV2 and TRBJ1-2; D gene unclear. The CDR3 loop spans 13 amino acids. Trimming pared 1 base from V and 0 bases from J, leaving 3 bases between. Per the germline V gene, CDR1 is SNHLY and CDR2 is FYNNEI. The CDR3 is CASSEVSNYGYTF. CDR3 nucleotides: TGTGCCAGCAGTGAAGTCTCTAACTATGGCTACACCTTC.

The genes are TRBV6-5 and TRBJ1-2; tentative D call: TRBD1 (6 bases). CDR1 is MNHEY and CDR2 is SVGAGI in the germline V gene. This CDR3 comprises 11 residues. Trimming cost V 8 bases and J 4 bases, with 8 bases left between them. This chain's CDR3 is CASGQLYGYTF. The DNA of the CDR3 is TGTGCCAGCGGACAGCTCTATGGCTACACCTTC.

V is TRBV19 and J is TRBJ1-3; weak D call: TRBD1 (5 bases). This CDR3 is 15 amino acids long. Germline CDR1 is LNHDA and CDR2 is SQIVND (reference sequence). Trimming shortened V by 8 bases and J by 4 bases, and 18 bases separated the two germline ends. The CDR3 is CASHEEGRRGNTIYF. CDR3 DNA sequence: TGTGCCAGTCATGAGGAGGGGAGAAGAGGAAACACCATATATTTT.

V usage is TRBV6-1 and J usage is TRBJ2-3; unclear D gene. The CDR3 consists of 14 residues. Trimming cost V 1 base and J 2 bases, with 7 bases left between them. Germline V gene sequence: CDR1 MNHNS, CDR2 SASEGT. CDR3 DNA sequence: TGTGCCAGCAGTGAAGGAACTCACACAGATACGCAGTATTTT. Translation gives CASSEGTHTDTQYF.

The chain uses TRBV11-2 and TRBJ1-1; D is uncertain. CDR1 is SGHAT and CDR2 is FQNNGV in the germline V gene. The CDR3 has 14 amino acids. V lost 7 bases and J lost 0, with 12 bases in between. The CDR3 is CASTHPLLNTEAFF. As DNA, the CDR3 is TGTGCCAGCACTCATCCTCTATTGAACACTGAAGCTTTCTTT.

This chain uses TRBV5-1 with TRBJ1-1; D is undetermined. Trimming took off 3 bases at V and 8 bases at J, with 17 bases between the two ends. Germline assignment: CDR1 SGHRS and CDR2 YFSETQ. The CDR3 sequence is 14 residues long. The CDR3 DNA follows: TGCGCCAGCAGCTCCCAAGTGGGGAGCTTAGAAGCTTTCTTT. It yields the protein CASSSQVGSLEAFF.

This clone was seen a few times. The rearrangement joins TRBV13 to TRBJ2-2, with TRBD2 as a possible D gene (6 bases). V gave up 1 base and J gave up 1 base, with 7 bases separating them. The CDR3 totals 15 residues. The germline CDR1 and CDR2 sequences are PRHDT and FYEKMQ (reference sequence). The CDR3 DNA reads TGTGCCAGCAGCTTAGAGGGACTGAACACCGGGGAGCTGTTTTTT. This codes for CASSLEGLNTGELFF.

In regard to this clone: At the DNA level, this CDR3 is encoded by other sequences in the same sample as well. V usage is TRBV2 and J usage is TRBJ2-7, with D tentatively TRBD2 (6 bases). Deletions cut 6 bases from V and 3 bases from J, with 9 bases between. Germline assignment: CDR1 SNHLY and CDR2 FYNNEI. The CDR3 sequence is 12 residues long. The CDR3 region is CASRTEGYEQYF. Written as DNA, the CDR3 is TGTGCCAGCAGGACGGAGGGCTACGAGCAGTACTTC. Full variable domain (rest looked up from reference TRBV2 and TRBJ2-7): EPEVTQTPSHQVTQMGQEVILRCVPISNHLYFYWYRQILGQKVEFLVSFYNNEISEKSEIFDDQFSVERPDGSNFTLKIRSTKLEDSAMYFCASRTEGYEQYFGPGTRLTVT.

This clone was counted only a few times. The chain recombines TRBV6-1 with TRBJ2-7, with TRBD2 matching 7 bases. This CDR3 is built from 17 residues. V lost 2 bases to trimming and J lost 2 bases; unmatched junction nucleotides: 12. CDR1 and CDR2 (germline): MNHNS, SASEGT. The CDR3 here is CASSENSPGGGAYEQYF. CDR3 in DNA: TGTGCCAGCAGTGAAAATTCCCCGGGAGGCGGCGCCTACGAGCAGTACTTC.

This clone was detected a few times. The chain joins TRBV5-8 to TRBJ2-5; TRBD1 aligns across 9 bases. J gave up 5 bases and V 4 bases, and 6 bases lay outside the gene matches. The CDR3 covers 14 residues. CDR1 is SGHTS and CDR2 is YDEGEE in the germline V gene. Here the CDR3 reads CASSKDRGRETQYF. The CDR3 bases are TGTGCCAGCAGCAAGGACAGGGGAAGGGAGACCCAGTACTTC.

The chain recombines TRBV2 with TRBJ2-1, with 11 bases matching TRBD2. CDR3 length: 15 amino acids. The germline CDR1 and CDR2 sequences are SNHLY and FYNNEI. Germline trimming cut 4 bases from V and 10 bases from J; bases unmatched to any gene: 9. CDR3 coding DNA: TGTGCCAGCAGTGGCGGTAGCGGGAGGGCTTGGGAGCAGTTCTTC. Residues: CASSGGSGRAWEQFF. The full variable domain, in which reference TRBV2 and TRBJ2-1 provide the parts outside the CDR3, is EPEVTQTPSHQVTQMGQEVILRCVPISNHLYFYWYRQILGQKVEFLVSFYNNEISEKSEIFDDQFSVERPDGSNFTLKIRSTKLEDSAMYFCASSGGSGRAWEQFFGPGTRLTVL.

DNA for the CDR3: TGTGCCAGCAGCTTCGGGGAACCGAACACTGAAGCTTTCTTT. The encoded protein is CASSFGEPNTEAFF. The V call is TRBV13, the J call TRBJ1-1; D gene ambiguous. CDR1 PRHDT and CDR2 FYEKMQ come from the germline V gene (reference sequence). This CDR3 region has 14 residues. V was trimmed by 3 bases and J by 1 base, leaving 9 bases between them.

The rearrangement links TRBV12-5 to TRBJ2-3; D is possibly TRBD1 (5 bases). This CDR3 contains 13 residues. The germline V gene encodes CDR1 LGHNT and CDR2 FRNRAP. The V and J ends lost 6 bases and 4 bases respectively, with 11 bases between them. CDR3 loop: CASGPGLSDTQYF. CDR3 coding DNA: TGTGCTAGTGGGCCAGGGTTGTCAGATACGCAGTATTTT.

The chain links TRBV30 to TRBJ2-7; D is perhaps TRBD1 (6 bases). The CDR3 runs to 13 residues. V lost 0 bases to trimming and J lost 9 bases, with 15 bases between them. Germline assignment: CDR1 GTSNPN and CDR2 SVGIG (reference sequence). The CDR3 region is CAWSVRQALGQYF. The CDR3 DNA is TGTGCCTGGAGTGTACGACAGGCCCTGGGGCAGTACTTC.

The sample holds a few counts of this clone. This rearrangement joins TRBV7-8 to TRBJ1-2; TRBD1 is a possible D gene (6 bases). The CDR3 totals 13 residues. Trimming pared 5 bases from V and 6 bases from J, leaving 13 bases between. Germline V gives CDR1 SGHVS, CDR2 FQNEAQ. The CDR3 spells CASSRPGGDGYTF. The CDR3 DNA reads TGTGCCAGCAGCCGCCCGGGGGGCGATGGCTACACCTTC.

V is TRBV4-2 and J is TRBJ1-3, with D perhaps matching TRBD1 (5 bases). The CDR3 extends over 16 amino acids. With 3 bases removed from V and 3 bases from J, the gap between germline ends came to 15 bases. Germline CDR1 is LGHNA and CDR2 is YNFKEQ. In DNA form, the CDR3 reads TGTGCCAGCAGCCAGGTTACGGCGGGACGTGGAAACACCATATATTTT. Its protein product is CASSQVTAGRGNTIYF.

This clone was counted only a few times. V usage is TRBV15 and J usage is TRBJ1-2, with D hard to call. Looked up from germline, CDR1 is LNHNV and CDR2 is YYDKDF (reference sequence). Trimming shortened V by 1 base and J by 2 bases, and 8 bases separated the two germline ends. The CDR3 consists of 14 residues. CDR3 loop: CATSRGGENYGYTF. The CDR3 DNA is TGTGCCACCAGCAGAGGGGGAGAGAACTATGGCTACACCTTC.

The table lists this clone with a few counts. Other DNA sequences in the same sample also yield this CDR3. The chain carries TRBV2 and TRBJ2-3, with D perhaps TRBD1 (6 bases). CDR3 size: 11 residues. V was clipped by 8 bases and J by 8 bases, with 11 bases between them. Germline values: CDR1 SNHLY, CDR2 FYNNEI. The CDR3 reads CASASRGTQYF. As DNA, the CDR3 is TGTGCCAGCGCGTCCAGGGGTACGCAGTATTTT.

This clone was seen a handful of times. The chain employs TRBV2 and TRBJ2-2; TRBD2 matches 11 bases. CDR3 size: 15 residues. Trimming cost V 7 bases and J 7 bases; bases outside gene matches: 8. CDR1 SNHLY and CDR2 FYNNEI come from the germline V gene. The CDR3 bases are TGTGCCAGCACCTCGACTAGCGGGACGGTCGGGGAGCTGTTTTTT. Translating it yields CASTSTSGTVGELFF.

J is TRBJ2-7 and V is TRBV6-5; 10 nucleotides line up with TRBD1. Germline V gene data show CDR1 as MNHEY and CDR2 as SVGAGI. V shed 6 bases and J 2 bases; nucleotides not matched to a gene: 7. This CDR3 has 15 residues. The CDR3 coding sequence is TGTGCCAGCAGCCCAGGGGACAGGGGAGCCTACGAGCAGTACTTC. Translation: CASSPGDRGAYEQYF.

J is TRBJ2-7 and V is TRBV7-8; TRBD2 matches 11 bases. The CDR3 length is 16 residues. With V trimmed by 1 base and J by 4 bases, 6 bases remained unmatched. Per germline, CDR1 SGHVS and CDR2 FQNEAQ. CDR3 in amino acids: CASSLVAGGFRYEQYF. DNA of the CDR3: TGTGCCAGCAGCTTAGTAGCGGGAGGGTTCAGGTACGAGCAGTACTTC.

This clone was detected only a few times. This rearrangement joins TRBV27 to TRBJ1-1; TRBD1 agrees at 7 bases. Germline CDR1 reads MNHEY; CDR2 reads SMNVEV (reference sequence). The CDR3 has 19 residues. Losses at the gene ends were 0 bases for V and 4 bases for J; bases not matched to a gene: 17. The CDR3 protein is CASSLSPLRTGRRGTEAFF. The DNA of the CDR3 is TGTGCCAGCAGTTTATCGCCTCTCAGGACAGGAAGGAGGGGCACTGAAGCTTTCTTT.

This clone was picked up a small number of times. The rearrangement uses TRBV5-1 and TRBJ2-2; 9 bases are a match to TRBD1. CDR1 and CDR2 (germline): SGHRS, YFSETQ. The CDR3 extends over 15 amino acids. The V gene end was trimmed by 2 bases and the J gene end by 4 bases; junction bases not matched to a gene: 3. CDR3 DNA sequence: TGCGCCAGCAGCTTAGTGACAGGGGGCACCGGGGAGCTGTTTTTT. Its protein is CASSLVTGGTGELFF.

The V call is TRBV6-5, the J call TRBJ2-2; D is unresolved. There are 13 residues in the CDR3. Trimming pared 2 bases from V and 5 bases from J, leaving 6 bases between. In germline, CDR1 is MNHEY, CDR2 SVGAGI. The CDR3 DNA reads TGTGCCAGCAGTTACCGCGAAACCGGGGAGCTGTTTTTT. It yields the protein CASSYRETGELFF.

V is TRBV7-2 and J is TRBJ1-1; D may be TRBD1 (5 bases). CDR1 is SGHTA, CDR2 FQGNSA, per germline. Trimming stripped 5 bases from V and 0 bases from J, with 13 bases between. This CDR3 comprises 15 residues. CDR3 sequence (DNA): TGTGCCAGCAGCCCAGGCGGGGGGGTGAACACTGAAGCTTTCTTT. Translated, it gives CASSPGGGVNTEAFF.